This TCR beta chain was recovered during a study of blood T cell repertoires in COVID-19. The count of this clone is one. In Seattle, patients joined the study during active infection and were tracked longitudinally. Clones were sequenced by immunoSEQ multiplex PCR, and TCRdb holds only the in-frame ones, with some missing. Counted here are under 550,000 clones, roughly 89% occurring once; the ten biggest clones make up 0.65% to 1%. V was pared by 0 bases and J by 7 bases, with 4 bases of the junction left unmatched. Germline V lookup: CDR1 SGHRS, CDR2 YFSETQ. The CDR3 is 14 residues long. The clonotype was recovered from a man aged 18 to 30 with COVID-19, enrolled during active disease. Sequenced input: peripheral blood. The V call is TRBV5-1, the J call TRBJ2-1; 7 positions match TRBD2. The CDR3 here is CASSLVVSGNEQFF. Here the CDR3 DNA reads TGCGCCAGCAGCTTGGTGGTTAGCGGGAATGAGCAGTTCTTC.